Included here is one T cell receptor beta chain sequence, with context. Its cognate antigen has yet to be identified. It has no much larger one-base neighbor in the sample; base qualities were not kept. Whole blood was collected in K2EDTA tubes by collaborating institutions according to the institutions' own protocols. Collaborator samples were shipped for TCRbeta analysis as frozen whole blood, isolated PBMCs, or DNA extracted from either sample type. TCRbeta CDR3 regions were amplified from genomic DNA using the immunoSEQ Assay, a bias-controlled multiplex PCR. The published analysis was carried out like this. The number of nucleated cells in each sample was estimated by amplification of reference gene primers within the assay. To quantify the absolute abundance of each unique TCRbeta CDR3 rearrangement, sequence reads were collapsed and filtered. For each sample, productive Simpson clonality was calculated as the square root of Simpson's diversity index across productive rearrangements. TCRdb provides this immuneACCESS table in a form limited to in-frame rearrangements. Some clones are lacking; in checked studies, under half of them reflect an unresolved V gene, and why the rest are absent is not known. The V and J calls and clone size are taken from that table; D and trimming were inferred from the DNA. The sample table lists about 98,000 clones, roughly 82% of them with a count of one. Under 13% of the sample goes to the ten largest clones.

This entry belongs to a study of blood T cell repertoires in COVID-19 (TCRdb year 2020). For the wider study: The collaborator samples originated in the United States, Italy and Spain and spanned the acute and convalescent phases of COVID-19. Where HLA class I and class II types were available, the types were taken from metadata supplied by the sample provider, not from assay-based typing. The material from the prospective study consisted of cDNA or gDNA derived from T cells, B-cell-depleted T cells, or PBMCs. Nearly every sample came with metadata listing a de-identified subject ID, COVID-19 status, age in years and sex. The repertoires were made available in a free public database intended to serve as a resource for research on the immune response to SARS-CoV-2. Samples were obtained from the ongoing ImmuneRACE study (first 160 participants) and from over a thousand subjects provided by 6 global collaborators. Deeply sampled blood TCRbeta repertoires from subjects exposed to, actively infected with, or recovered from COVID-19 were included in the dataset.

According to the germline V gene, CDR1 reads SGHDT and CDR2 reads YYEEEE. Compared with germline, V lacks 1 base and J lacks 0 bases; bases without a gene match: 4. From the cysteine through the phenylalanine, the CDR3 covers 16 amino acids. The read is trimmed to its CDR3 DNA, 48 bases read in frame from base 1. What the study reported, not specific to this receptor: The quantity of clinical and demographic metadata differed by source and by participant and was supplied without curation.

This TCR was recovered from a man between 65 and 85 years old with active or convalescent COVID-19. Specimen: peripheral blood. Recombination linked TRBV5-6 to TRBJ1-2; TRBD1 agrees with 9 junctional bases. At the DNA level, the sequence is TGTGCCAGCAGCTTGACCGGGACAGGGACTAACTATGGCTACACCTTC. It codes for CASSLTGTGTNYGYTF.